Below are 15 T cell receptor beta chains sequenced from a single sample in a study of blood T cell repertoires in COVID-19. Sequenced by immunoSEQ multiplex PCR; TCRdb stores in-frame clones only, minus some. The repertoire includes just over 350,000 clones, more than 85% of them detected once, and 2.5% to 3.5% sits in the top ten. The sample comprised PBMCs or T cells enriched from blood (not recorded which). Receptors were obtained from a woman in her twenties or thirties who had recovered from COVID-19.

The chain uses TRBV16 and TRBJ1-5, with D maybe TRBD1 (5 bases). Per germline, CDR1 KGHSY and CDR2 FQNENV. CDR3 size: 16 residues. The V gene lost 8 bases and the J gene lost 0 bases, with 17 bases spanning the gap. CDR3 coding DNA: TGTGCCAGCGGGGAGGGGCTGGGGAATAGCAATCAGCCCCAGCATTTT. This gives the protein CASGEGLGNSNQPQHF.

CDR3 loop: CASTGLAGPVDEQYF. CDR3 in DNA: TGTGCCAGCACGGGACTAGCGGGACCTGTGGACGAGCAGTACTTC. V is TRBV2 and J is TRBJ2-7; 13 positions match TRBD2. The CDR3 contains 15 residues. V lost 7 bases and J lost 5; bases outside the gene matches: 8. Germline assignment: CDR1 SNHLY and CDR2 FYNNEI.

The chain carries TRBV5-1 and TRBJ1-6; 7 bases fit TRBD1. The CDR3 covers 15 residues. CDR1 is SGHRS, CDR2 YFSETQ, per germline. J gave up 4 bases and V 1 base, and 2 bases lay outside the gene matches. The CDR3 sequence: CASSLTGQYNSPLHF. The CDR3, as DNA: TGCGCCAGCAGCTTGACGGGACAGTATAATTCACCCCTCCACTTT.

The chain combines TRBV27 with TRBJ1-1; D is possibly TRBD1 (5 bases). Germline lookup yields CDR1 MNHEY and CDR2 SMNVEV (reference sequence). Between the trimmed V and J ends, which lost 3 bases and 4 bases, there was a span of 15 bases. The CDR3 has 15 amino acids. The CDR3 protein is CASSFIAGSVTEAFF. The CDR3 coding sequence is TGTGCCAGCAGTTTTATAGCAGGGTCAGTCACTGAAGCTTTCTTT.

This clone has more than one count but fewer than ten. This chain uses TRBV18 with TRBJ1-1, with a possible D match to TRBD1 (6 bases). Trimming removed 2 bases at V and 1 base at J, with 14 bases between. CDR1 KGHSH and CDR2 LQKENI come from the germline V gene. The CDR3 loop spans 16 amino acids. DNA of the CDR3: TGTGCCAGCTCACCAACGATCAGGGGAACGAACACTGAAGCTTTCTTT. Translation gives CASSPTIRGTNTEAFF.

This clone occurred a few times. This chain connects TRBV4-1 to TRBJ2-7; the D is unclear. Germline lookup yields CDR1 MGHRA and CDR2 YSYEKL. The CDR3 covers 14 residues. Trimming cost V 0 bases and J 4 bases, with 10 bases left between them. CDR3 nucleotides: TGCGCCAGCAGCCAAGAGGCCCAGAATTACGAGCAGTACTTC. It specifies CASSQEAQNYEQYF.

V and J are TRBV4-1 and TRBJ2-5; D might be TRBD1 (6 bases). CDR1 and CDR2 (germline): MGHRA, YSYEKL. CDR3 size: 13 residues. Between the trimmed V and J ends, which lost 4 bases and 6 bases, there was a span of 12 bases. The CDR3 DNA is TGCGCCAGCAGCCCCGGACAGTTGAAGACCCAGTACTTC. Translation gives CASSPGQLKTQYF.

The chain is built from TRBV7-3 and TRBJ2-1; D is perhaps TRBD1 (5 bases). The CDR3 loop spans 14 amino acids. V was clipped by 2 bases and J by 9 bases, with 14 bases between them. Germline V lookup: CDR1 SGHTA, CDR2 FQGTGA. The CDR3 bases are TGTGCCAGCAGCTTATGGGGCCAAAATAGTGAGCAGTTCTTC. This codes for CASSLWGQNSEQFF.

This clone was counted once. The rearrangement links TRBV3-1 (or the pseudogene TRBV3-2) to TRBJ2-7; D remains ambiguous. Germline CDR1 and CDR2: LGHDT and YNNKEL (reference sequence). V was shortened by 1 base and J by 3 bases, with 7 bases between the two germline ends. The length of the CDR3 is 13 residues. CDR3 protein: CASSQALGYEQYF. In nucleotides, the CDR3 is TGTGCCAGCAGCCAAGCGCTAGGCTACGAGCAGTACTTC.

J is TRBJ2-7 and V is TRBV29-1; D is uncertain. Germline V gene lookup returns CDR1 SQVTM and CDR2 ANQGSEA. V lost 5 bases and J 2 bases, leaving 7 bases between the germline ends. The CDR3 has 11 amino acids. DNA for the CDR3: TGCAGCGTTTTAGAGGCCTACGAGCAGTACTTC. This sequence encodes CSVLEAYEQYF.

The chain is built from TRBV7-9 and TRBJ2-5; a possible D gene is TRBD2 (7 bases). Trimming removed 4 bases at V and 2 bases at J, with 14 bases between. Looked up from germline, CDR1 is SEHNR and CDR2 is FQNEAQ (reference sequence). This CDR3 contains 15 residues. CDR3 protein: CASSSGGPFQETQYF. CDR3 DNA: TGTGCCAGCAGCTCGGGGGGCCCGTTTCAAGAGACCCAGTACTTC. The full variable domain, its missing parts supplied by reference TRBV7-9 and TRBJ2-5, is DTGVSQNPRHKITKRGQNVTFRCDPISEHNRLYWYRQTLGQGPEFLTYFQNEAQLEKSRLLSDRFSAERPKGSFSTLEIQRTEQGDSAMYLCASSSGGPFQETQYFGPGTRLLVL.

The genes are TRBV18 and TRBJ2-7; 7 nucleotides align to TRBD1. The V gene's germline CDR1 is KGHSH and CDR2 LQKENI. The CDR3 runs 17 residues. V was clipped by 0 bases and J by 0 bases; unmatched bases: 8. This chain's CDR3 is CASSPPSETGSSYEQYF. The CDR3 nucleotides read TGTGCCAGCTCACCACCTAGCGAGACAGGGAGCTCCTACGAGCAGTACTTC.

V usage is TRBV2 and J usage is TRBJ1-5; D perhaps matches TRBD1 (5 bases). V lost 5 bases and J 5 bases, leaving 10 bases between the germline ends. CDR3 length equals 13 residues. CDR1 and CDR2 from the germline V gene are SNHLY and FYNNEI. CDR3 region: CASSRQQDQPQHF. The DNA of the CDR3 is TGTGCCAGCAGTCGACAGCAAGATCAGCCCCAGCATTTT.

The genes are TRBV4-1 and TRBJ2-7, with TRBD1 identical over 8 bases. The CDR3 is 14 residues long. CDR1 is MGHRA, CDR2 YSYEKL, per germline. V lost 6 bases to trimming and J lost 6 bases; unmatched junction nucleotides: 10. The CDR3 DNA follows: TGCGCCAGCAGACACAGACAGGGGATGGGCGAGCAGTACTTC. Translated, it gives CASRHRQGMGEQYF.

This CDR3 is CASRRVPYEQYF. As DNA, the CDR3 is TGTGCCAGCAGGAGGGTTCCCTACGAGCAGTACTTC. The chain uses TRBV6-5 and TRBJ2-7; D may be TRBD2 (5 bases). Germline lookup yields CDR1 MNHEY and CDR2 SVGAGI. Trimming took off 6 bases at V and 2 bases at J, with 8 bases between the two ends. The CDR3 has 12 amino acids.